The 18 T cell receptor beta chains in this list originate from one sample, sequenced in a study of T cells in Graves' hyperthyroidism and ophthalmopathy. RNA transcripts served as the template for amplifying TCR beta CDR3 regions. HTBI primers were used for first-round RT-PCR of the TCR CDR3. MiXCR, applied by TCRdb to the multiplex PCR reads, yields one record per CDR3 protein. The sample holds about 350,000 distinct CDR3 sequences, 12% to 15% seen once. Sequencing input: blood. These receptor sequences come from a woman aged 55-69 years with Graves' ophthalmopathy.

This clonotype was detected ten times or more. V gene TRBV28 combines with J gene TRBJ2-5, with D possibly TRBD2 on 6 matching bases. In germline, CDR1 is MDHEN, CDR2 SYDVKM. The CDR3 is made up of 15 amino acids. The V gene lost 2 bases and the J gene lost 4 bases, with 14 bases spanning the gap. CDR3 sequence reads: CASSLVGGTGETQYF. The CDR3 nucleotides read TGTGCCAGCAGTTTAGTTGGCGGGACGGGAGAGACCCAGTACTTC. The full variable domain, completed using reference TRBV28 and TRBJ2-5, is DVKVTQSSRYLVKRTGEKVFLECVQDMDHENMFWYRQDPGLGLRLIYFSYDVKMKEKGDIPEGYSVSREKKERFSLILESASTNQTSMYLCASSLVGGTGETQYFGPGTRLLVL.

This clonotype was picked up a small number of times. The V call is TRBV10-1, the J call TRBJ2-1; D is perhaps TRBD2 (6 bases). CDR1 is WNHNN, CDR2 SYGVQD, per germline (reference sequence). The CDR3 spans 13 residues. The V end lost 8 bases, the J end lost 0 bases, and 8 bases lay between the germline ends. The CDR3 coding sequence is TGCGCCAGCGCGCGGGACTCCTACAATGAGCAGTTCTTC. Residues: CASARDSYNEQFF.

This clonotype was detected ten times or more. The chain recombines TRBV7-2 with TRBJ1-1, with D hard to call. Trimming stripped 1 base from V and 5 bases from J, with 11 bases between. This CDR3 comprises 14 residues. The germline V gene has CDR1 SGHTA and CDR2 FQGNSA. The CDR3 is CASSLGVGWTEAFF. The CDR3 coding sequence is TGTGCCAGCAGCTTAGGTGTGGGTTGGACTGAAGCTTTCTTT.

CDR3 bases: TGTGCCAGCAGTGAGTCCCGTTTGGGGGGAGGAGAGACCCAGTACTTC. Residues: CASSESRLGGGETQYF. This chain connects TRBV25-1 to TRBJ2-5; perhaps TRBD2 as D (6 bases). Per germline, CDR1 MGHDK and CDR2 SYGVNS. Trimming took off 3 bases at V and 4 bases at J, with 18 bases between the two ends. This CDR3 spans 16 amino acids. Complete variable domain (other parts from reference TRBV25-1 and TRBJ2-5): EADIYQTPRYLVIGTGKKITLECSQTMGHDKMYWYQQDPGMELHLIHYSYGVNSTEKGDLSSESTVSRIRTEHFPLTLESARPSHTSQYLCASSESRLGGGETQYFGPGTRLLVL.

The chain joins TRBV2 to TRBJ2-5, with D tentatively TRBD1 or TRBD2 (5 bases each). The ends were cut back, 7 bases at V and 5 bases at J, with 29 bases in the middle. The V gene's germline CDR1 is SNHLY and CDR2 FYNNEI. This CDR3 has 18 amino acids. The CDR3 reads CASNGNIGGQTGRETQYF. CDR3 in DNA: TGTGCCAGCAATGGGAACATTGGAGGACAAACAGGAAGGGAGACCCAGTACTTC.

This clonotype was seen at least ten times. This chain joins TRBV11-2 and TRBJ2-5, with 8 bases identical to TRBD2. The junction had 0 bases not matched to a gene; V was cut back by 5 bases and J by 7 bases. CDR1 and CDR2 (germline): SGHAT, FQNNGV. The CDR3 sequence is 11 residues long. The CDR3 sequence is CASSRGGTQYF. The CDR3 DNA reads TGTGCCAGCAGCCGGGGGGGGACCCAGTACTTC.

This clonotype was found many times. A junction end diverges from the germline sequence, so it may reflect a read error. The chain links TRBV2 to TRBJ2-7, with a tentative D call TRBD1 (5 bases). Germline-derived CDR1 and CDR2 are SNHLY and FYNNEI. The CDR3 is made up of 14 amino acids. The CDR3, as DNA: TGTGCCAGCACTGAAGGCAGGGATACCTACGAGCAGTACTTC. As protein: CASTEGRDTYEQYF.

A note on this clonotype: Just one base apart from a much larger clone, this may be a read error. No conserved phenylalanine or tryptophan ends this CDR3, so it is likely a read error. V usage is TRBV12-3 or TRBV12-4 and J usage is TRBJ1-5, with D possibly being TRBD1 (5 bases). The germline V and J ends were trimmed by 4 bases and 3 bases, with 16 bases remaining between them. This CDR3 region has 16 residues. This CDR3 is CASSSYLWGDNQPQHS. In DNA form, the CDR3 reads TGTGCCAGCAGTTCATACCTATGGGGGGACAATCAGCCCCAGCATTCT.

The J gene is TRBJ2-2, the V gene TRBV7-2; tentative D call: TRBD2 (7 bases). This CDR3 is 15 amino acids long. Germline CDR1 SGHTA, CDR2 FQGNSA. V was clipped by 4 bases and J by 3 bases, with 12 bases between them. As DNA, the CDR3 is TGTGCCAGCAGCTCGGGGGGCGGGGACACCGGGGAGCTGTTTTTT. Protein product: CASSSGGGDTGELFF.

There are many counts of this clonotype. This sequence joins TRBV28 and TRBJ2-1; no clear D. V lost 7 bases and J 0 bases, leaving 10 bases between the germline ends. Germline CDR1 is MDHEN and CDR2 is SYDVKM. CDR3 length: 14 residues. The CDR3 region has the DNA TGTGCCAGCAAAGACACAAGCTCCTACAATGAGCAGTTCTTC. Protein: CASKDTSSYNEQFF. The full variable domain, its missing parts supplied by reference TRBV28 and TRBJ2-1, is DVKVTQSSRYLVKRTGEKVFLECVQDMDHENMFWYRQDPGLGLRLIYFSYDVKMKEKGDIPEGYSVSREKKERFSLILESASTNQTSMYLCASKDTSSYNEQFFGPGTRLTVL.

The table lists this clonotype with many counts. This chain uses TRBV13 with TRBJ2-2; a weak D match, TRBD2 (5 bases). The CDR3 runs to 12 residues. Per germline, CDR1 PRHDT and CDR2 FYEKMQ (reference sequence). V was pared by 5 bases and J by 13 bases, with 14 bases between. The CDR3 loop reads CASSDITEGLFF. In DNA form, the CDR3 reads TGTGCCAGCAGCGACATTACTGAGGGGCTGTTTTTT.

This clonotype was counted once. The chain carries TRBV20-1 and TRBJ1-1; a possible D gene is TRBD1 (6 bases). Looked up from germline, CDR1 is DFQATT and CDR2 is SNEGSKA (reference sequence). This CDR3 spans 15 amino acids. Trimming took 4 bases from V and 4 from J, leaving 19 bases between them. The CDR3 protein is CSAKSLGGAITEAFF. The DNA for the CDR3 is TGCAGTGCTAAAAGTTTGGGGGGCGCGATCACTGAAGCTTTCTTT.

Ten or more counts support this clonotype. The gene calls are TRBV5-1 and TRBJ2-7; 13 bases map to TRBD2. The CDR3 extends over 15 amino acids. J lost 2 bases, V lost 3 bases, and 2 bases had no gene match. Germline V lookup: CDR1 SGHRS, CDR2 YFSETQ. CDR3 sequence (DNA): TGCGCCAGCAGCTGGGGACTAGCGGGAACCTACGAGCAGTACTTC. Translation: CASSWGLAGTYEQYF.

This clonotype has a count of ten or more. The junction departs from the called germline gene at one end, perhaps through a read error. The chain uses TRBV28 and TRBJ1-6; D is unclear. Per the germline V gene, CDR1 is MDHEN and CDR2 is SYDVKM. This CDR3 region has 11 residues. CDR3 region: CASSSEASPDF. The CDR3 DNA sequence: TGTGCCAGCAGTTCGGAAGCGTCCCCCGACTTT.

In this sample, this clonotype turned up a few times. The CDR3 DNA reads as TGCGCCAGCAGGCCTCGGGACAGCTCCTACGAGCAGTACTTC. It encodes CASRPRDSSYEQYF. The chain uses TRBV5-1 and TRBJ2-7; 7 bases are shared with TRBD1. The CDR3 contains 14 residues. Germline V gene lookup returns CDR1 SGHRS and CDR2 YFSETQ. Trimming at V came to 5 bases and at J to 0 bases, leaving 5 bases not matched to a gene.

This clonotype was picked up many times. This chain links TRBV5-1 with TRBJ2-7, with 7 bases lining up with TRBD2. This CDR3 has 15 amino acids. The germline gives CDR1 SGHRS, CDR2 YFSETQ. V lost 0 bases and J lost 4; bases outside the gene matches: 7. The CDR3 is CASSLGLAEAYEQYF. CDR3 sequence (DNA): TGCGCCAGCAGCTTGGGTCTAGCGGAGGCGTACGAGCAGTACTTC.

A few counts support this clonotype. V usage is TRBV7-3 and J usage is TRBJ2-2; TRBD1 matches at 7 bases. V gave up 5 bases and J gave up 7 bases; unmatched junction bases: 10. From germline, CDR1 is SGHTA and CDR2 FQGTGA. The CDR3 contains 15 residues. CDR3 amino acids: CASSPGGRGGGELFF. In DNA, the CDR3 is TGTGCCAGCAGCCCAGGGGGTAGAGGAGGCGGGGAGCTGTTTTTT.

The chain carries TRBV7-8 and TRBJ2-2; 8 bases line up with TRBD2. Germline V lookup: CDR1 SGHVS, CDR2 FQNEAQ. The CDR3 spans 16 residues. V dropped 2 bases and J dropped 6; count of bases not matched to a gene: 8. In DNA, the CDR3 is TGTGCCAGCAGCTTAAGTAGCGGGACATACGCCGGGGAGCTGTTTTTT. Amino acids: CASSLSSGTYAGELFF.